This record concerns one TCR beta chain sequence. No antigen is known for it. Individual cDNA molecules each carried unique molecular identifiers attached by the library. TCRdb fed the 5' RACE reads into MiXCR, producing one record per CDR3 protein. Of around 100,000 distinct CDR3 sequences in the sample, approximately 19% were seen once. The source of the sample is a study of human T cells and chemical hapten exposure. Overall study context: Slight volume differences across pooled libraries mainly accounted for varying per-sample TCR yields.

The germline V gene has CDR1 SEHNR and CDR2 FQNEAQ (reference sequence). Trimming at V came to 5 bases and at J to 0 bases, leaving 7 bases not matched to a gene. This CDR3 has 16 amino acids. Total RNA was extracted from unfractionated whole blood. Overall study results and limits: With DPC sensitization, TCRs exceeding 1 in 1000 frequency showed no change.

The origin of this receptor is a human donor in good health. The rearrangement joins TRBV7-9 to TRBJ1-5; 7 nucleotides align to TRBD1. The CDR3 DNA reads TGTGCCAGCAGCCCGGACAGGCTAGGTAGCAATCAGCCCCAGCATTTT. This encodes CASSPDRLGSNQPQHF.